The 13 T cell receptor beta chains given below trace back to one sample, sequenced in a study of CD8+CD57+ T cells in acquired aplastic anemia. The study, taken as a whole, reports: Relative to total CD4+ and CD8+ pools, CD8+CD57+ cells had lower diversity in patients.

The authors sequenced patients whose flow cytometry had shown CD8+CD57+ cell expansion. These receptors lack a known antigen. TCR beta VDJ combinations and CDR3 sequences were profiled from genomic DNA. MiXCR, run by TCRdb on the reads, gives a single entry per CDR3 protein. Among 15,000 to 25,000 distinct CDR3 sequences listed, around 40% were seen once. Sequenced sample: CD8+CD57+ T cells sorted from PBMCs. The sample's subset: bead-enriched CD8+CD57+ effector memory T cells from SAA patients. The receptors shown here come from a human donor with aplastic anemia.

Many counts were recorded for this clonotype. The V and J genes are TRBV5-1 and TRBJ2-7; TRBD1 agrees at 10 bases. The CDR3 totals 15 residues. CDR1 and CDR2 (germline): SGHRS, YFSETQ. Trimming took 7 bases from V and 0 from J; bases not matched to a gene: 7. The CDR3 nucleotides read TGCGCCAGCCAACTGGGACAGGGGTTCTCCTACGAGCAGTACTTC. Protein: CASQLGQGFSYEQYF.

This clonotype came up a few times. The V and J genes are TRBV20-1 and TRBJ1-2; TRBD1 matches 7 bases. The CDR3 spans 15 residues. V was clipped by 4 bases and J by 3 bases; unmatched bases: 11. The germline CDR1 and CDR2 sequences are DFQATT and SNEGSKA (reference sequence). CDR3 DNA sequence: TGCAGTGCTACCCGTCGACAGGGAAAAGACTATGGCTACACCTTC. Residues: CSATRRQGKDYGYTF.

This clonotype was seen more than once but under ten times. The gene calls are TRBV9 and TRBJ2-7; D gene uncertain. CDR1 is SGDLS, CDR2 YYNGEE, per germline. V was clipped by 1 base and J by 1 base, with 9 bases between them. The CDR3 spans 14 residues. The CDR3 reads CASSVTDMSYEQYF. Here the CDR3 DNA reads TGTGCCAGCAGCGTAACTGACATGTCCTACGAGCAGTACTTC.

This clonotype showed up just a few times. This chain uses TRBV20-1 with TRBJ2-3; tentative D call: TRBD2 (5 bases). Germline CDR1 reads DFQATT; CDR2 reads SNEGSKA (reference sequence). The CDR3 runs to 19 residues. Trimming cost V 0 bases and J 1 base, with 23 bases left between them. The CDR3 coding sequence is TGCAGTGCTAGAGATCCCCCCGTTAGCGTTTTTCGGGGCACAGATACGCAGTATTTT. This codes for CSARDPPVSVFRGTDTQYF.

The chain employs TRBV5-4 and TRBJ2-7; 14 nucleotides agree with TRBD2. In germline, CDR1 is SGHNT, CDR2 YYREEE (reference sequence). The CDR3 length is 15 residues. With V trimmed by 3 bases and J by 6 bases, 5 bases remained unmatched. For the CDR3, the DNA is TGTGCCAGCAGCTCGGGACTAGCGGGAGTAGGCGAGCAGTACTTC. Its protein is CASSSGLAGVGEQYF.

In its sample, this clonotype was seen a few times. This chain joins TRBV9 and TRBJ2-3, with 7 bases fitting TRBD2. With 4 bases clipped from V and 0 bases from J, the junction kept 8 bases outside the gene matches. The CDR3 runs to 16 residues. Germline V gives CDR1 SGDLS, CDR2 YYNGEE. Written as DNA, the CDR3 is TGTGCCAGCAGCTCAGGTAGCGGGTTTAGCACAGATACGCAGTATTTT. Translation gives CASSSGSGFSTDTQYF.

This clonotype was found a few times. The V and J genes are TRBV2 and TRBJ2-1; D is uncertain. The V end lost 4 bases, the J end lost 9 bases, and 19 bases lay between the germline ends. This CDR3 comprises 15 residues. From germline, CDR1 is SNHLY and CDR2 FYNNEI. The DNA of the CDR3 is TGTGCCAGCAGTGGCGACTCCCCCAAGGGTCGTGAGCAGTTCTTC. It encodes CASSGDSPKGREQFF.

The table lists this clonotype with a count of one. The CDR3 spells CASSLAEQGEETQYF. For the CDR3, the DNA is TGCGCCAGCAGCTTGGCGGAACAGGGGGAAGAGACCCAGTACTTC. V usage is TRBV5-1 and J usage is TRBJ2-5; 8 bases agree with TRBD1. The CDR3 is made up of 15 amino acids. The germline V gene encodes CDR1 SGHRS and CDR2 YFSETQ. V shed 0 bases and J 3 bases; nucleotides not matched to a gene: 4.

This rearrangement joins TRBV16 to TRBJ2-3; tentative D call: TRBD1 (6 bases). The CDR3 length is 17 residues. In germline, CDR1 is KGHSY, CDR2 FQNENV. V was cut by 1 base and J by 1 base, with 15 bases left in between. The CDR3, as DNA: TGTGCCAGCAGCCAATATTGGACCAAGGGGGGCACAGATACGCAGTATTTT. This translates into CASSQYWTKGGTDTQYF.

V gene TRBV5-4 combines with J gene TRBJ2-7, with D perhaps TRBD1 (5 bases). Germline-derived CDR1 and CDR2 are SGHNT and YYREEE (reference sequence). The CDR3 is made up of 14 amino acids. V dropped 10 bases and J dropped 2 bases, with 19 bases sitting between them. CDR3 nucleotides: TGTGCCTGGGGCCGAAGGTACCAAGCCTACGAGCAGTACTTC. Amino acid sequence: CAWGRRYQAYEQYF.

This clonotype has a count of ten or more. The rearrangement links TRBV20-1 to TRBJ2-7, with no clear D. The V end lost 5 bases, the J end lost 7 bases, and 18 bases lay between the germline ends. The CDR3 totals 13 residues. Germline V gene sequence: CDR1 DFQATT, CDR2 SNEGSKA (reference sequence). The CDR3 here is CSAQDGLGEEQYF. CDR3 bases: TGCAGTGCTCAGGACGGTCTTGGTGAAGAGCAGTACTTC.

This chain connects TRBV7-9 to TRBJ1-1, with D uncertain. The CDR3 is 16 amino acids. Germline V CDR1 and CDR2: SEHNR, FQNEAQ (reference sequence). V gave up 2 bases and J gave up 6 bases, with 19 bases separating them. The CDR3 DNA follows: TGTGCCAGCAGCTTATCGGCCGGAACGCCCGTCGCTGAAGCTTTCTTT. Its translation: CASSLSAGTPVAEAFF.

This clonotype has just a few counts. The chain uses TRBV7-8 and TRBJ2-1; 11 nucleotides match TRBD2. The junction had 3 bases not matched to a gene; V was cut back by 3 bases and J by 5 bases. The V gene's germline CDR1 is SGHVS and CDR2 FQNEAQ. CDR3 length: 15 residues. The CDR3 nucleotides read TGTGCCAGCAGCTTGGGGACTAGCGGAAACAATGAGCAGTTCTTC. Translated: CASSLGTSGNNEQFF.